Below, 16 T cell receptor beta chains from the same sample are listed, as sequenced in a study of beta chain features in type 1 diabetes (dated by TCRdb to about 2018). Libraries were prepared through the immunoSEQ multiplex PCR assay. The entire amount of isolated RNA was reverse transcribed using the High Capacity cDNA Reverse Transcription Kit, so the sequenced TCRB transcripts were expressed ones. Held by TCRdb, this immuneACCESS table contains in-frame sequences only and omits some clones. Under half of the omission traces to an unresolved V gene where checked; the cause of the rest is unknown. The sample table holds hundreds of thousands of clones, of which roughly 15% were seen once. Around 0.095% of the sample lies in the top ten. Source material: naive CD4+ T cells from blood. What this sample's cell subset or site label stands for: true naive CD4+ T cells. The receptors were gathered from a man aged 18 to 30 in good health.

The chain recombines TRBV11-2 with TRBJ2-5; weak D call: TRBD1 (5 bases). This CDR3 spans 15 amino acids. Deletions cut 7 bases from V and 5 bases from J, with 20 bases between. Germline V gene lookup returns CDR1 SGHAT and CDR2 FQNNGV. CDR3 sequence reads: CASTPRLLGRETQYF. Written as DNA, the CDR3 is TGTGCCAGCACCCCACGGTTATTGGGGCGGGAGACCCAGTACTTC.

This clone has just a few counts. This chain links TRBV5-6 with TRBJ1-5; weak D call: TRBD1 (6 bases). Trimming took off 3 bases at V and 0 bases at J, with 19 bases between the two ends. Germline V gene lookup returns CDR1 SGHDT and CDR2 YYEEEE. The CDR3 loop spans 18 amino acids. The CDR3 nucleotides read TGTGCCAGCAGCTCGAGGTGGGGGGCGCTGGGTAGCAATCAGCCCCAGCATTTT. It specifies CASSSRWGALGSNQPQHF.

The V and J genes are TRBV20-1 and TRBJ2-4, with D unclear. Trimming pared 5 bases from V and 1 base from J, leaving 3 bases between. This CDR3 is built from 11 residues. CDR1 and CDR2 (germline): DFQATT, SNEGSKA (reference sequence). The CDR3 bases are TGCAGTGCTCGGGCCAAAAACATTCAGTACTTC. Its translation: CSARAKNIQYF.

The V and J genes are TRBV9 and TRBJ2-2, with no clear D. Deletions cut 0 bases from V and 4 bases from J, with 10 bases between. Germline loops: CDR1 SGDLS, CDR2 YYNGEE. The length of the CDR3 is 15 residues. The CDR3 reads CASSVVARGTGELFF. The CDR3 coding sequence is TGTGCCAGCAGCGTAGTCGCGCGAGGCACCGGGGAGCTGTTTTTT.

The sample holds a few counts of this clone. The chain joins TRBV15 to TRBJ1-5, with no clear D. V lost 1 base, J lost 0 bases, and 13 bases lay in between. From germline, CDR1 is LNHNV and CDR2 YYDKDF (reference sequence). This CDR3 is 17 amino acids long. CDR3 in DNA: TGTGCCACCAGCAGAGGCCCACCTCACTATAGCAATCAGCCCCAGCATTTT. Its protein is CATSRGPPHYSNQPQHF. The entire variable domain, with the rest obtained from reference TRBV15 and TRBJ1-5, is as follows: DAMVIQNPRYQVTQFGKPVTLSCSQTLNHNVMYWYQQKSSQAPKLLFHYYDKDFNNEADTPDNFQSRRPNTSFCFLDIRSPGLGDTAMYLCATSRGPPHYSNQPQHFGDGTRLSIL.

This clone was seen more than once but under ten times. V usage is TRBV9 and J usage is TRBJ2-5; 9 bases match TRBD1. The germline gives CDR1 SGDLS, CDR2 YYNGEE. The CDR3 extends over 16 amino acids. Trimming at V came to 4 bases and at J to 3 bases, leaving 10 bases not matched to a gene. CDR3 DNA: TGTGCCAGCAGCCTACGAGGACAGGGGTGGGAAGAGACCCAGTACTTC. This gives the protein CASSLRGQGWEETQYF.

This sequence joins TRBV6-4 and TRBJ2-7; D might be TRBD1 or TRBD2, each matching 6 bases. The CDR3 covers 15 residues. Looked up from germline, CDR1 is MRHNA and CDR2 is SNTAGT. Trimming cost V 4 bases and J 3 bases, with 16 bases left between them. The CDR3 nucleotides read TGTGCCAGCAGTGGCTCGTCAGGGGACTGCTACGAGCAGTACTTC. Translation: CASSGSSGDCYEQYF.

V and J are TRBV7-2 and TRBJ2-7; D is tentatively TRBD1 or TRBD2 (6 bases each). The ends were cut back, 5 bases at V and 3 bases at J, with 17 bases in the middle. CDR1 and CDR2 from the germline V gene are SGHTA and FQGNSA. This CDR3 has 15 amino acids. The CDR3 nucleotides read TGTGCCAGCAGCCCCGGAGGGGGGCTTCACTACGAGCAGTACTTC. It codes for CASSPGGGLHYEQYF.

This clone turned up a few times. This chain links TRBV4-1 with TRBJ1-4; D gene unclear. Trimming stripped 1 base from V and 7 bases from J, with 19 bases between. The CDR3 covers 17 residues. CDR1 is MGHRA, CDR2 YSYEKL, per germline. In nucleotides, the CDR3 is TGCGCCAGCAGCCAAGCCCCCCGGGCCCGATCAAGTGAAAAACTGTTTTTT. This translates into CASSQAPRARSSEKLFF.

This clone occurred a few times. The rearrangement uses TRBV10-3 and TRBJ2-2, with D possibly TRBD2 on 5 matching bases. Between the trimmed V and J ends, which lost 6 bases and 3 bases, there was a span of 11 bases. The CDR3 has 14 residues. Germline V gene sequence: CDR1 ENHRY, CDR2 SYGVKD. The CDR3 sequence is CAISRGAHTGELFF. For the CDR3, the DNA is TGTGCCATCAGCCGGGGAGCGCACACCGGGGAGCTGTTTTTT.

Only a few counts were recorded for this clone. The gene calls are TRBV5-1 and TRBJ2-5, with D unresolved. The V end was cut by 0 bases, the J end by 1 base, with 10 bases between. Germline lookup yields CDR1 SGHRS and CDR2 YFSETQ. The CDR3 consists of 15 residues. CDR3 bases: TGCGCCAGCAGCTTGGGCCAGGCTGGCCAAGAGACCCAGTACTTC. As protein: CASSLGQAGQETQYF.

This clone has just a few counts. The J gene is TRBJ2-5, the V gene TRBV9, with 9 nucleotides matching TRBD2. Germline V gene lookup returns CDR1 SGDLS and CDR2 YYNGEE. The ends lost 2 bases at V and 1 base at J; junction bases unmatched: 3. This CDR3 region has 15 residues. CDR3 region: CASSVQAGGQETQYF. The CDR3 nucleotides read TGTGCCAGCAGCGTTCAAGCGGGGGGCCAAGAGACCCAGTACTTC.

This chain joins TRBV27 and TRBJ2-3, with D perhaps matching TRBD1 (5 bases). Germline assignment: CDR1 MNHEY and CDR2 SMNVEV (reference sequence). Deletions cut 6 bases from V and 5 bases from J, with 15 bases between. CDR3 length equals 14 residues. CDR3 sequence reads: CASSPLRQGDTQYF. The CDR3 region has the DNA TGTGCCAGCAGCCCTTTACGGCAGGGAGATACGCAGTATTTT.

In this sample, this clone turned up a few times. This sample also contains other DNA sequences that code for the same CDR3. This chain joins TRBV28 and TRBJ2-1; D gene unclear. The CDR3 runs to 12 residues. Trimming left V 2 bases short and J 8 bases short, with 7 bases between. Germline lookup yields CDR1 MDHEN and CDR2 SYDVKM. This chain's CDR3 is CASSLLGYEQFF. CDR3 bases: TGTGCCAGCAGTTTACTCGGTTATGAGCAGTTCTTC. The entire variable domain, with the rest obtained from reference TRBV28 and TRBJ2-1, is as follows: DVKVTQSSRYLVKRTGEKVFLECVQDMDHENMFWYRQDPGLGLRLIYFSYDVKMKEKGDIPEGYSVSREKKERFSLILESASTNQTSMYLCASSLLGYEQFFGPGTRLTVL.

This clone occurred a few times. CDR3: CASSQAGTAGEKLFF. The DNA of the CDR3 is TGCGCCAGCAGCCAAGCCGGGACAGCTGGGGAAAAACTGTTTTTT. The chain uses TRBV4-1 and TRBJ1-4; 7 nucleotides agree with TRBD1. J lost 8 bases, V lost 1 base, and 7 bases had no gene match. Germline-derived CDR1 and CDR2 are MGHRA and YSYEKL. There are 15 residues in the CDR3.

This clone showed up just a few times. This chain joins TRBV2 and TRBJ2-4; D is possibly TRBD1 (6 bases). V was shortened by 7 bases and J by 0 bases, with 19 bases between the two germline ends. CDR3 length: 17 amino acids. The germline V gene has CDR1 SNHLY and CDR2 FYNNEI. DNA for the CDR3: TGTGCCAGCACCCGGACAGCCGGAGACTTAGCCAAAAACATTCAGTACTTC. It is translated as CASTRTAGDLAKNIQYF.